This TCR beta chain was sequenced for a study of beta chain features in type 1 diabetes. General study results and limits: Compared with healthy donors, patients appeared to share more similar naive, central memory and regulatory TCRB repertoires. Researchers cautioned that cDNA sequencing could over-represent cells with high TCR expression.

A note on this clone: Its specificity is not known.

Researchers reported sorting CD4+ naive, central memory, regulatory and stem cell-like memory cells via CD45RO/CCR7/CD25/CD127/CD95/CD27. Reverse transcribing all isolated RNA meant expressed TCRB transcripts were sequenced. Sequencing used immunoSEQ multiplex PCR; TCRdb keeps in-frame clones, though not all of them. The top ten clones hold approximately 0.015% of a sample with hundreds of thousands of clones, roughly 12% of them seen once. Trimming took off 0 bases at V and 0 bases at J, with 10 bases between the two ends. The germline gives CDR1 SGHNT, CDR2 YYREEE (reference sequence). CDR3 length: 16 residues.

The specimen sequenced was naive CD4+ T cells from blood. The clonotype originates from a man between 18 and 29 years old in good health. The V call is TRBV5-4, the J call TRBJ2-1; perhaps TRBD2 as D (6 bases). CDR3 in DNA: TGTGCCAGCAGCTTGGATGCCGGGAGCTCCTACAATGAGCAGTTCTTC. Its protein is CASSLDAGSSYNEQFF.